This entry describes one T cell receptor (beta chain). Its matching antigen is unknown. This CDR3 region has 15 residues. CDR1 is MGHDK, CDR2 SYGVNS, per germline. V shed 5 bases and J shed 4 bases, with 15 bases lying between them. No progression to ophthalmopathy during 18 months of follow-up defined stable disease. The sample originates from a study of T cells in Graves' hyperthyroidism and ophthalmopathy. Whole-study findings and limits: Model-based prediction identified ophthalmopathy a median 6.5 months prior to its onset. From stable hyperthyroidism, ophthalmopathy was set apart by a 13 V-J model.

RNA transcripts were the template for amplifying TCR beta CDR3 regions. HTBI primers were the set used in a first-round RT-PCR of the TCR CDR3. TCRdb itself ran the multiplex PCR reads through MiXCR, one entry per CDR3 protein. The table records fewer than 400,000 distinct CDR3 sequences, more than 20% of them present only once. The chain links TRBV25-1 to TRBJ2-1; D uncertain. Input material: blood. This clonotype was sampled from a man in his fifties with Graves' hyperthyroidism. The DNA of the CDR3 is TGTGCCAGCAGTCTTACCCGCGGATCTTACAATGAGCAGTTCTTC. The encoded protein is CASSLTRGSYNEQFF.